This is a list of T cell receptor beta chains from one sample in a study of shared clonotypes between healthy human individuals. The protocol was immunoSEQ multiplex PCR, while the TCRdb copy is restricted to in-frame clones and leaves out a portion. The data contain 2 million to 2.5 million clones, 85% to 95% of them singletons. The sequencing sample was made of naive CD4+ T cells from PBMCs. These receptors were obtained from a man in his late teens or twenties in good health. Some clones in this sample may be carry-over from other donors' samples. CDR3s include the opening cysteine and the closing phenylalanine or tryptophan. D genes are given only for firm matches. Clone size is not always given. Where it is, it says once, few, many or a class for expanded clones.

D gene	V gene	clone size	J gene	CDR3 DNA	CDR3 protein
TRBD2	TRBV28	-	TRBJ2-5	TGTGCCAGCAGTTCGGGGACTAGCGGGAGGGCCGGGACCCAGTACTTC	CASSSGTSGRAGTQYF
-	TRBV2	-	TRBJ2-3	TGTGCCAGCAGTGAGTTGGCAGATACGCAGTATTTT	CASSELADTQYF
-	TRBV5-4	-	TRBJ1-4	TGTGCCAGCAGCCAGACAGCAACTAATGAAAAACTGTTTTTT	CASSQTATNEKLFF
TRBD2	TRBV28	-	TRBJ2-7	TGTGCCAGCCCTCCCCGGGGGGGTAGCCGCGAGCAGTACTTC	CASPPRGGSREQYF
TRBD1	TRBV29-1	-	TRBJ1-5	TGCAGCGTTGGAGAGGGGGCGCAAGGAACTCAGCCCCAGCATTTT	CSVGEGAQGTQPQHF
-	TRBV6-5	-	TRBJ1-3	TGTGCCAGCACTCGGACAGATGGAAACACCATATATTTT	CASTRTDGNTIYF
-	TRBV25-1	-	TRBJ1-1	TGTGCCAGCAGTGATGGGGCGCGAGACACTGAAGCTTTCTTT	CASSDGARDTEAFF
TRBD2	TRBV28	-	TRBJ2-7	TGTGCGAGCACCACTAGCGGGAGAAGGGAGCAGTACTTC	CASTTSGRREQYF
-	TRBV7-2	-	TRBJ2-3	TGTGCCAGCAGCCCCTCAGGGGCTAGCACAGATACGCAGTATTTT	CASSPSGASTDTQYF
-	TRBV5-4	once	TRBJ2-1	TGTGCCAGCAGCTTGGTGGGCTACAATGAGCAGTTCTTC	CASSLVGYNEQFF
-	TRBV4-2	-	TRBJ1-5	TGTGCCAGCAGCCAAGGTGGGGGGCAGGGTAGCAATCAGCCCCAGCATTTT	CASSQGGGQGSNQPQHF
TRBD2	TRBV28	-	TRBJ2-3	TGTGCCAGCAGTTTTGCGGGAGATAGAGATACGCAGTATTTT	CASSFAGDRDTQYF
-	TRBV6-1	-	TRBJ2-3	TGTGCCAGCAGGGGGATCACAGATACGCAGTATTTT	CASRGITDTQYF
-	TRBV19	-	TRBJ1-5	TGTGCCAGTAGGAGTTCGGCAGCGGGTAGCAATCAGCCCCAGCATTTT	CASRSSAAGSNQPQHF
-	TRBV20-1	-	TRBJ1-1	TGCAGTGCCGCAAAGGCGGCTTTCTTT	CSAAKAAFF
TRBD2	TRBV9	-	TRBJ2-1	TGTGCCAGCAGCGTAGTTGGTAGCGGGAGCATGAATGAGCAGTTCTTC	CASSVVGSGSMNEQFF
TRBD2	TRBV7-3	-	TRBJ2-7	TGTGCCAGCGGGGACTACTCCTACGAGCAGTACTTC	CASGDYSYEQYF
TRBD2	TRBV6-4	-	TRBJ2-1	TGTGCCAGCAGTGACTGGGCTAGCGGGAGTCGAAATGAGCAGTTCTTC	CASSDWASGSRNEQFF
TRBD2	TRBV7-2	-	TRBJ2-7	TGTGCCAGCAGCTTACGGCGGGAGTATTCCTACGAGCAGTACTTC	CASSLRREYSYEQYF
TRBD1	TRBV30	-	TRBJ1-1	TGTGCCTGGAGTGTACTCGGGACAGGGGATACTGAAGCTTTCTTT	CAWSVLGTGDTEAFF
-	TRBV6-1	-	TRBJ2-7	TGTGCCAGCAGGGAAAACAGGGTCCCGAGGTACGAGCAGTACTTC	CASRENRVPRYEQYF
-	TRBV7-2	-	TRBJ2-7	TGTGCCAGCAGCTTAATGGACAGTAAGATTGAGCAGTACTTC	CASSLMDSKIEQYF
-	TRBV30	-	TRBJ1-1	TGTGCCTGGAACCTCCGGGGGAACACTGAAGCTTTCTTT	CAWNLRGNTEAFF
TRBD1	TRBV28	-	TRBJ1-2	TGTGCCAGCAGTTTGGGGCAGGGGGCCGGCGGCTACACCTTC	CASSLGQGAGGYTF
-	TRBV11-2	-	TRBJ2-2	TGTGCCAGCAGCTTATGGTCAGGGAACACCGGGGAGCTGTTTTTT	CASSLWSGNTGELFF
TRBD1	TRBV5-6	-	TRBJ1-2	TGTGCCAGCAGCGTACGGACAGGGGGCTTGGATGGCTACACCTTC	CASSVRTGGLDGYTF
-	TRBV25-1	-	TRBJ2-7	TGTGCCAGCAGCCCGAAAAAAGGACGGGTGGGCTACGAGCAGTACTTC	CASSPKKGRVGYEQYF
TRBD1	TRBV7-9	-	TRBJ2-7	TGTGCCAGCAGCTTAGAGGGACAGGGCTCCGAGCAGTACTTC	CASSLEGQGSEQYF
-	TRBV5-1	once	TRBJ2-2	TGCGCCAGCAGCTTGCCTGGACAGAACACCGGGGAGCTGTTTTTT	CASSLPGQNTGELFF
TRBD1	TRBV30	-	TRBJ2-7	TGTGCCTGGAGTGATGGGACAGTCACGGATGAGCAGTACTTC	CAWSDGTVTDEQYF
-	TRBV28	-	TRBJ1-2	TGTGCCAGCAGTTATAGTCAGCACTATGGCTACACCTTC	CASSYSQHYGYTF
-	TRBV30	-	TRBJ2-1	TGTGCCTGGAGTGTATTTGGGAGACCCACCAATGAGCAGTTCTTC	CAWSVFGRPTNEQFF
-	TRBV7-8	-	TRBJ2-5	TGTGCCAGCAGCCCCCGTGCTGGGAGTAGGGAGACCCAGTACTTC	CASSPRAGSRETQYF
TRBD1	TRBV6-5	-	TRBJ1-2	TGTGCCAGCAGGCGCAACCAGAGGGGGCTTCGAGGCTACACCTTC	CASRRNQRGLRGYTF
-	TRBV5-6	-	TRBJ2-5	TGTGCCAGCAGCATCGTGGGGACCCAGTACTTC	CASSIVGTQYF
-	TRBV29-1	-	TRBJ1-1	TGCAGCGTTGAAGATCGGGGGCGGAACACTGAAGCTTTCTTT	CSVEDRGRNTEAFF
TRBD1	TRBV5-1	-	TRBJ2-7	TGCGCCAGCAGCTTGGATGGGACAGGCCTTTCCTACGAGCAGTACTTC	CASSLDGTGLSYEQYF
TRBD2	TRBV28	-	TRBJ2-1	TGTGCCAGCAGTCAGGGACTAGCGGGCAATGAGCAGTTCTTC	CASSQGLAGNEQFF
-	TRBV18	-	TRBJ2-6	TGTGCCAGCTCACCGGAATTCTCTGGGGCCAACGTCCTGACTTTC	CASSPEFSGANVLTF
TRBD1	TRBV5-4	once	TRBJ1-2	TGTGCCAGCAGCTTGGTTGGGACAGCAAGCTACACCTTC	CASSLVGTASYTF
-	TRBV28	-	TRBJ1-3	TGTGCCAGCGCTTCTAACTCTGGAAACACCATATATTTT	CASASNSGNTIYF
-	TRBV5-1	-	TRBJ1-4	TGCGCCAGCAGCTTGGCAGGGGCTGAGTCCCAAAAACTGTTTTTT	CASSLAGAESQKLFF
-	TRBV5-1	-	TRBJ1-5	TGCGCCAGCAGCTTGGAGCGGGCTGATCAGCCCCAGCATTTT	CASSLERADQPQHF
-	TRBV7-2	-	TRBJ2-1	TGTGCCAGCAGCTTAAGATCGACTACGCCTGGTGAGCAGTTCTTC	CASSLRSTTPGEQFF
-	TRBV28	-	TRBJ2-7	TGTGCCAGCACCTCGATCGACGAGCAGTACTTC	CASTSIDEQYF
-	TRBV5-6	few	TRBJ1-1	TGTGCCCGGGGGCGGGGAATGAACACTGAAGCTTTCTTT	CARGRGMNTEAFF
-	TRBV7-2	once	TRBJ2-7	TGTGCCAGCAGCCCGTTTTCTGCGGGCGGTGAGCAGTACTTC	CASSPFSAGGEQYF